The 18 T cell receptor beta chains below all came from one sample that was sequenced in a study of blood T cell repertoires in COVID-19 (dated by TCRdb to 2020 to 2021). Library creation used the immunoSEQ multiplex PCR assay. TCRdb re-hosts the immuneACCESS table, in-frame sequences only. Its copies lack some clones; in the studies checked, an unresolved V gene accounts for under half of them, and the cause for the rest is not known. For this sample there are about 200,000 clones; 86% appear just once. The top ten hold roughly 5.9% of the sample. The sequenced sample was PBMCs or T cells enriched from blood (not recorded which). The source is a middle-aged man with acute COVID-19.

The chain joins TRBV19 to TRBJ1-5; TRBD1 is a possible D gene (5 bases). Trimming left V 4 bases short and J 8 bases short, with 18 bases between. Germline loops: CDR1 LNHDA, CDR2 SQIVND (reference sequence). CDR3 length: 15 residues. DNA for the CDR3: TGTGCCAGTAGTAAGAAAGGAGGGGCAGCGAAGCCCCAGCATTTT. Translation gives CASSKKGGAAKPQHF.

The rearrangement uses TRBV7-8 and TRBJ1-1, with 7 bases matching TRBD1. The V segment lost 2 bases and the J segment 0 bases; nucleotides outside the gene matches: 6. The CDR3 is 16 residues long. Per germline, CDR1 SGHVS and CDR2 FQNEAQ. The DNA of the CDR3 is TGTGCCAGCAGCTTATTCCGACAGGGAATGAACACTGAAGCTTTCTTT. Translation gives CASSLFRQGMNTEAFF. Drawing the rest from reference TRBV7-8 and TRBJ1-1, the complete variable domain is GAGVSQSPRYKVAKRGQDVALRCDPISGHVSLFWYQQALGQGPEFLTYFQNEAQLDKSGLPSDRFFAERPEGSVSTLKIQRTQQEDSAVYLCASSLFRQGMNTEAFFGQGTRLTVV.

The chain joins TRBV30 to TRBJ2-2; no definite D call. The germline V gene encodes CDR1 GTSNPN and CDR2 SVGIG (reference sequence). The CDR3 contains 13 residues. Trimming stripped 5 bases from V and 2 bases from J, with 9 bases between. Here the CDR3 DNA reads TGTGCCTGGGGATACAGAAACACCGGGGAGCTGTTTTTT. This sequence encodes CAWGYRNTGELFF.

The genes are TRBV27 and TRBJ1-6, with D hard to call. Germline CDR1 reads MNHEY; CDR2 reads SMNVEV (reference sequence). Trimming removed 6 bases from V and 10 bases from J, with 16 bases in between. This CDR3 comprises 14 residues. This CDR3 reads CASRLPSAGSPLHF. The CDR3 DNA follows: TGTGCCAGCAGGTTACCAAGCGCTGGCTCACCCCTCCACTTT.

The chain is built from TRBV6-5 and TRBJ1-2, with TRBD1 as a possible D gene (5 bases). This CDR3 contains 15 residues. From germline, CDR1 is MNHEY and CDR2 SVGAGI. Trimming stripped 8 bases from V and 0 bases from J, with 16 bases between. The CDR3 DNA follows: TGTGCCAGCGGTAATAGGGGCCGAGCTAACTATGGCTACACCTTC. Translation gives CASGNRGRANYGYTF.

The chain links TRBV27 to TRBJ2-7, with TRBD1 matching over 9 bases. This CDR3 comprises 14 residues. V shed 8 bases and J 6 bases; nucleotides not matched to a gene: 11. CDR1 is MNHEY and CDR2 is SMNVEV in the germline V gene (reference sequence). In DNA form, the CDR3 reads TGTGCCAGCCACCCAACAGGGGGCGCGGTCGAGCAGTACTTC. Translating gives CASHPTGGAVEQYF.

As to this clone: Germline is not matched at one junction end, which may reflect a read error. This rearrangement joins TRBV7-8 to TRBJ2-1, with D hard to call. CDR1 is SGHVS, CDR2 FQNEAQ, per germline. The CDR3 spans 15 residues. CDR3 sequence: CASRLSWRSYNEQFF. DNA for the CDR3: TGTGCCAGCCGCTTATCGTGGAGATCCTACAATGAGCAGTTCTTC.

CDR3 residues: CASSLGRQSSYNEQFF. The CDR3 nucleotides read TGCGCCAGCAGCTTGGGGCGACAGAGCTCCTACAATGAGCAGTTCTTC. The chain carries TRBV5-1 and TRBJ2-1, with a tentative D call TRBD1 (5 bases). Looked up from germline, CDR1 is SGHRS and CDR2 is YFSETQ. V was shortened by 0 bases and J by 0 bases, with 10 bases between the two germline ends. The CDR3 covers 16 residues.

CDR3 region: CASSYGLAGVREQYF. The CDR3 DNA sequence: TGTGCCAGCAGTTATGGGCTAGCGGGAGTTCGCGAGCAGTACTTC. This chain joins TRBV6-5 and TRBJ2-7; 10 bases line up with TRBD2. Trimming took 3 bases from V and 6 from J; bases not matched to a gene: 8. Germline CDR1 and CDR2: MNHEY and SVGAGI. The CDR3 spans 15 residues.

This CDR3 reads CASSSDMPQYF. Written as DNA, the CDR3 is TGTGCCAGCAGCTCCGACATGCCGCAGTATTTT. This sequence joins TRBV7-2 and TRBJ2-3; D gene ambiguous. V lost 4 bases and J lost 10, with 9 bases in between. CDR1 is SGHTA, CDR2 FQGNSA, per germline. This CDR3 region has 11 residues.

V and J are TRBV10-3 and TRBJ1-1; TRBD1 matches at 7 bases. Trimming took 2 bases from V and 6 from J; bases not matched to a gene: 6. Germline CDR1 and CDR2: ENHRY and SYGVKD. The CDR3 consists of 14 residues. In nucleotides, the CDR3 is TGTGCCATCAGTGAGATTGGGACAGACTCTGAAGCTTTCTTT. The encoded protein is CAISEIGTDSEAFF.

The rearrangement joins TRBV30 to TRBJ1-2; the match to TRBD1 covers 7 bases. The germline V gene has CDR1 GTSNPN and CDR2 SVGIG (reference sequence). The CDR3 runs 15 residues. Losses at the gene ends were 1 base for V and 8 bases for J; bases not matched to a gene: 13. The CDR3 DNA is TGTGCCTGGAGTGGACAGGGAATAAGTAGAGAGGGCTACACCTTC. Its translation is CAWSGQGISREGYTF.

The CDR3 reads CASSEIPGTSGRAHHLPGTGELFF. CDR3 DNA sequence: TGTGCCAGTAGCGAGATTCCCGGGACTAGCGGGAGGGCCCATCATCTCCCAGGCACCGGGGAGCTGTTTTTT. The rearrangement joins TRBV19 to TRBJ2-2; TRBD2 aligns across 16 bases. After removal of 6 bases from V and 4 bases from J, the junction contained 26 bases not matched to a gene. From germline, CDR1 is LNHDA and CDR2 SQIVND (reference sequence). The CDR3 contains 24 residues. Full variable domain (remainder filled in from reference TRBV19 and TRBJ2-2): DGGITQSPKYLFRKEGQNVTLSCEQNLNHDAMYWYRQDPGQGLRLIYYSQIVNDFQKGDIAEGYSVSREKKESFPLTVTSAQKNPTAFYLCASSEIPGTSGRAHHLPGTGELFFGEGSRLTVL.

The chain links TRBV10-1 to TRBJ2-5, with D possibly being TRBD2 (5 bases). V was trimmed by 0 bases and J by 4 bases, leaving 9 bases between them. Looked up from germline, CDR1 is WNHNN and CDR2 is SYGVQD (reference sequence). The CDR3 is 14 residues long. Here the CDR3 DNA reads TGCGCCAGCAGTGAGTCCGGGGAGCGAGAGACCCAGTACTTC. It translates to CASSESGERETQYF.

This chain connects TRBV28 to TRBJ2-1, with 8 positions matching TRBD2. Trimming cost V 6 bases and J 6 bases; bases outside gene matches: 19. The CDR3 length is 18 residues. Germline V gives CDR1 MDHEN, CDR2 SYDVKM. CDR3 nucleotides: TGTGCCAGCAGCCGTAGGTCATATAGCGGGATCCTACGCAATGAGCAGTTCTTC. It encodes CASSRRSYSGILRNEQFF.

In this sample, this clone turned up once. The chain recombines TRBV12-3 or TRBV12-4 with TRBJ2-5; 7 bases map to TRBD1. The CDR3 contains 13 residues. V shed 10 bases, J shed 4 bases, and the junction held 9 bases outside the gene matches. CDR3 nucleotide sequence: TGTGCCAACGGGATAGGGGGCCGAGAGACCCAGTACTTC. Protein sequence: CANGIGGRETQYF.

As DNA, the CDR3 is TGTGCCAGCAGTCCCCAGGAGGGGCACTACAATGAGCAGTTCTTC. It is translated as CASSPQEGHYNEQFF. The V and J genes are TRBV7-3 and TRBJ2-1; possible D gene TRBD2, 6 bases. The CDR3 length is 15 residues. The ends were cut back, 6 bases at V and 3 bases at J, with 15 bases in the middle. CDR1 SGHTA and CDR2 FQGTGA come from the germline V gene. Full variable domain (rest looked up from reference TRBV7-3 and TRBJ2-1): GAGVSQTPSNKVTEKGKYVELRCDPISGHTALYWYRQSLGQGPEFLIYFQGTGAADDSGLPNDRFFAVRPEGSVSTLKIQRTERGDSAVYLCASSPQEGHYNEQFFGPGTRLTVL.

The V gene is TRBV15, the J gene TRBJ1-1, with 7 bases that match TRBD1. In germline, CDR1 is LNHNV, CDR2 YYDKDF (reference sequence). V was clipped by 5 bases and J by 1 base; unmatched bases: 4. The CDR3 has 14 residues. The DNA for the CDR3 is TGTGCCACCAGCCGAGGGGGCGGGAACACTGAAGCTTTCTTT. This gives the protein CATSRGGGNTEAFF. The full variable domain, in which reference TRBV15 and TRBJ1-1 provide the parts outside the CDR3, is DAMVIQNPRYQVTQFGKPVTLSCSQTLNHNVMYWYQQKSSQAPKLLFHYYDKDFNNEADTPDNFQSRRPNTSFCFLDIRSPGLGDTAMYLCATSRGGGNTEAFFGQGTRLTVV.